This entry features one T cell receptor (beta chain) sequence. It has no known antigen specificity. These data originate in a study of T cells expressing NK-cell markers (dated by TCRdb to about 2020). In the study overall: Three sorted T-cell subsets (CD3+CD56+NKG2C+, CD3+CD56+NKG2C- and CD3+CD56-NKG2C+) from 8 or 9 donors had their TCR beta-chain repertoires profiled. Among the eight sequenced donors, only one was HCMV-seronegative, while the other seven were HCMV-seropositive. Sequencing of the libraries produced 2 x 150 bp reads on Illumina HiSeq 2000/2500, MiSeq or NextSeq. The eight sequenced donors were randomly selected healthy volunteers, three men and five women.

HCMV serostatus was determined by detecting HCMV-specific IgG in serum with a commercial ELISA kit. Ficoll density gradient centrifugation was used to isolate peripheral blood mononuclear cells from blood. Sequencing was carried out with an Illumina HiSeq 2000. TCR beta cDNA libraries were made by 5'RACE template switching that added a universal primer site and unique molecular identifiers. Synthesis of cDNA was primed from the TCR beta constant segment and was followed by two consecutive PCR amplification steps. The authors processed their data as follows. MIGEC handled demultiplexing of the reads and grouping by UMI, while MiTCR was used to assemble and quantify clonotypes. To exclude erroneous sequences, only TCR cDNA sequences supported by at least two reads were retained. The tcR package was used for downstream repertoire analysis, with clonotypes matched between fractions based on CDR3 nucleotide sequence plus V segment. Antigen specificity was annotated against VDJdb with VDJmatch, allowing one amino acid substitution in CDR3. The reads underwent TCRdb reprocessing, giving one record for each CDR3 protein sequence and no DNA. Here the V and J calls rest on TCRdb's processing, not on the authors' analysis. The sample's clone listing holds roughly 390,000 distinct CDR3 sequences. Roughly 5.2% of the sample belongs to the ten largest clones.

The CDR3 goes from the cysteine to the phenylalanine over 13 residues. No DNA is recorded. The germline V gene (reference sequence) sets CDR1 to SEHNR and CDR2 to FQNEAQ. Broad study findings and their caveats: It remained unclear whether the expanded NKG2C-expressing T cell clones were specific for HCMV antigens. Those dominant clonotypes were again the most abundant among CD3+CD56-NKG2C+ cells in a handful of donors, at about 25-65%. In a handful of donors, the dominant CD3+CD56+NKG2C+ clonotypes were among the top 10 CD8+ clonotypes and accounted for about 1.0-7.0% of CD8+ T cells.

The chain is encoded by TRBV7-9 joined to TRBJ2-5; the D gene TCRdb calls, TRBD2, cannot be checked with no DNA. The sequencing input was blood T cells: a sorted CD56 or NKG2C T cell subset, CD4+ or CD8+ T cells, or bulk PBMC T cells (not recorded which). This receptor was obtained from a man between 18 and 69 years old in good health. For the CDR3, the sequence is CASSPGLAGTQYF. Supplemented by the reference TRBV7-9 and TRBJ2-5 proteins around the CDR3, the complete variable domain is DTGVSQNPRHKITKRGQNVTFRCDPISEHNRLYWYRQTLGQGPEFLTYFQNEAQLEKSRLLSDRFSAERPKGSFSTLEIQRTEQGDSAMYLCASSPGLAGTQYFGPGTRLLVL.